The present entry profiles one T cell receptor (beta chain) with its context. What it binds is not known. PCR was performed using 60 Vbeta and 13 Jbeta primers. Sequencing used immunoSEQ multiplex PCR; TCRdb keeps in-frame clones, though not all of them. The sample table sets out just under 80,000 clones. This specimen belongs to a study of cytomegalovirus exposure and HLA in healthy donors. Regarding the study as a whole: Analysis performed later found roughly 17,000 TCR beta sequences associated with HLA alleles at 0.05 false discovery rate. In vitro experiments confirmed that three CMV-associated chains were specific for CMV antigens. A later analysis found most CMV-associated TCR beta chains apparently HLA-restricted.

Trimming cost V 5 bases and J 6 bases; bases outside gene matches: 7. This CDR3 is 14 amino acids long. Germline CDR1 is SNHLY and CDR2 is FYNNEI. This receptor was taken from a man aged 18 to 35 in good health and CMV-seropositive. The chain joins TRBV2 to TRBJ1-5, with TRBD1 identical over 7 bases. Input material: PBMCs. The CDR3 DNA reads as TGTGCCAGCAGTTCGGACAGGTTCTTTCAGCCCCAGCATTTT. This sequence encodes CASSSDRFFQPQHF.